This T cell receptor (beta chain) was observed in a study of response to subunit inactivated influenza vaccine. TCRdb used MiXCR to reprocess the RT-PCR reads, holding one entry per CDR3 protein. Altogether fewer than 700,000 distinct CDR3 sequences are present, under 15% being singletons, with the ten largest covering roughly 14%. After removal of 4 bases from V and 1 base from J, the junction contained 11 bases not matched to a gene. In germline, CDR1 is LGHDT, CDR2 YNNKEL (reference sequence). The CDR3 totals 18 residues. The receptor's source is a middle-aged man who received an inactivated influenza vaccine. The sequencing used PBMCs from blood, collected roughly 46 days after vaccination. The chain recombines TRBV3-1 with TRBJ2-7; TRBD2 matches at 12 bases. CDR3 amino acids: CASSRPYHTSGGSYEQYF. The CDR3 DNA follows: TGTGCCAGCAGCCGACCCTACCATACTAGCGGGGGGTCCTACGAGCAGTACTTC.